A selection of T cell receptor beta chains follows, all from one sample in a study of T cell repertoires in cytomegalovirus infection. One entry per CDR3 protein results from TCRdb running MiXCR on the reads. This sample yields 200,000 to 300,000 distinct CDR3 sequences, of which about an eighth are seen a single time; roughly 8.7% belongs to the top ten. Material: PBMCs. The receptors derive from a human donor in good health (CMV status not recorded). Some clones in this sample may be carry-over from other donors' samples. The CDR3 runs from the conserved cysteine through the conserved F or W. The D gene is left open where the match is weak. Clone size is given for some rows only: seen once, a few or many times, or a class if the clone is expanded.

TRBD2,TRBV19,few,TRBJ2-1,CASSITSGSIVEQFF,TGTGCCAGTAGTATCACTAGCGGGAGTATAGTTGAGCAGTTCTTC
TRBD1,TRBV7-2,many,TRBJ2-3,CASSRRTGSTDTQYF,TGTGCCAGCAGCCGTCGGACAGGGAGCACAGATACGCAGTATTTT
TRBD2,TRBV20-1,.,TRBJ2-1,CSAPGLAGGTSSYNEQFF,TGCAGTGCTCCCGGACTAGCGGGAGGTACTAGCTCCTACAATGAGCAGTTCTTC
.,TRBV4-2,many,TRBJ1-2,CASSQEGGYTF,TGTGCCAGCAGCCAAGAAGGTGGCTACACCTTC
.,TRBV11-3,.,TRBJ2-7,CASSLDPGGLDEQYF,TGTGCCAGCAGCTTAGATCCAGGGGGACTAGACGAGCAGTACTTC
.,TRBV10-3,many,TRBJ2-1,CAITEGLGSPSYNEQFF,TGTGCCATCACCGAGGGACTGGGATCCCCCTCCTACAATGAGCAGTTCTTC
.,TRBV6-2/TRBV6-3,.,TRBJ2-6,CASIPGRISSGANVLTF,TGTGCCAGCATCCCGGGACGGATAAGCTCTGGGGCCAACGTCCTGACTTTC
TRBD1,TRBV9,.,TRBJ2-2,CASSVEFGRGPADGELFF,TGTGCCAGCAGCGTAGAATTCGGCAGGGGGCCTGCGGACGGGGAGCTGTTTTTT
TRBD1,TRBV4-1,many,TRBJ2-7,CASSHPGQGPYEQYF,TGCGCCAGCAGCCACCCGGGACAGGGACCCTACGAGCAGTACTTC
.,TRBV25-1,few,TRBJ2-7,CASSAGTVAEQYF,TGTGCCAGCAGTGCGGGCACCGTGGCCGAGCAGTACTTC
TRBD2,TRBV5-1,.,TRBJ2-7,CASSYGTSGSYEQYF,TGCGCCAGCAGCTACGGGACTAGCGGTTCCTACGAGCAGTACTTC
TRBD2,TRBV4-1,.,TRBJ2-1,CASSQDRLAYEQFF,TGTGCCAGCAGCCAAGATCGACTAGCCTATGAGCAGTTCTTC
TRBD2,TRBV4-2,many,TRBJ2-3,CASSQGTSGEFTDTQYF,TGTGCCAGCAGCCAGGGGACTAGCGGGGAGTTCACAGATACGCAGTATTTT
TRBD2,TRBV7-8,many,TRBJ2-3,CASSVSGNADTQYF,TGTGCCAGCAGCGTTAGCGGGAACGCAGATACGCAGTATTTT
.,TRBV5-4,few,TRBJ2-4,CASSFQGAKNIQYF,TGTGCCAGCAGCTTTCAGGGGGCCAAAAACATTCAGTACTTC
.,TRBV6-2/TRBV6-3,few,TRBJ1-5,CASRVAASNQPQHF,TGTGCCAGCAGAGTGGCAGCAAGCAATCAGCCCCAGCATTTT
.,TRBV28,few,TRBJ1-1,CASSPRGATEAFF,TGTGCCAGCAGCCCTAGAGGTGCCACTGAAGCTTTCTTT
TRBD1,TRBV20-1,many,TRBJ1-2,CSAYLTGRDYGYTF,TGCAGTGCCTATTTGACAGGGAGGGACTATGGCTACACCTTC
.,TRBV14,.,TRBJ2-1,CASSEKPSEQFF,TGTGCCAGCAGCGAAAAGCCGTCTGAGCAGTTCTTC
.,TRBV7-2,many,TRBJ1-5,CASRLSSNQPQHF,TGTGCCAGCAGATTAAGTTCGAATCAGCCCCAGCATTTT
TRBD2,TRBV7-8,.,TRBJ2-1,CASSSYPPGGGGRNEQFF,TGTGCCAGCAGCTCTTACCCGCCGGGGGGGGGGGGTCGCAATGAGCAGTTCTTC
TRBD1,TRBV20-1,few,TRBJ1-1,CSATSTGGQEAFF,TGCAGTGCTACCTCCACAGGGGGTCAGGAAGCTTTCTTT
TRBD2,TRBV6-4,many,TRBJ2-1,CASSVAGGVNEQFF,TGTGCCAGCAGTGTGGCGGGGGGCGTCAATGAGCAGTTCTTC
.,TRBV20-1,.,TRBJ2-7,CSAAGTGYEQYF,TGCAGTGCAGCGGGGACAGGCTACGAGCAGTACTTC
TRBD2,TRBV20-1,few,TRBJ2-1,CSARVPVAGGRVNEQFF,TGCAGTGCTAGAGTTCCGGTAGCGGGAGGAAGGGTCAATGAGCAGTTCTTC
TRBD1,TRBV7-2,many,TRBJ2-6,CASSLAVTGTGRSGANVLTF,TGTGCCAGCAGCTTAGCGGTGACAGGGACGGGACGCTCTGGGGCCAACGTCCTGACTTTC
.,TRBV14,many,TRBJ1-2,CASSQEDWYGYTF,TGTGCCAGCAGCCAAGAGGACTGGTACGGCTACACCTTC
TRBD2,TRBV9,.,TRBJ2-1,CASSKGLAELNEQFF,TGTGCCAGCAGCAAGGGACTAGCGGAGCTAAATGAGCAGTTCTTC
.,TRBV7-2,many,TRBJ2-1,CASSLGSASYNEQFF,TGTGCCAGCAGCTTGGGATCGGCATCGTACAATGAGCAGTTCTTC
TRBD1,TRBV2,many,TRBJ2-7,CASRRTGVYEQYF,TGTGCCAGCAGAAGGACAGGTGTCTACGAGCAGTACTTC
.,TRBV7-6,many,TRBJ2-5,CASSLSVQETQYF,TGTGCCAGCAGCTTGAGCGTCCAAGAGACCCAGTACTTC
.,TRBV6-1,few,TRBJ2-3,CASSDPTGRGTDTQYF,TGTGCCAGCAGTGACCCGACAGGGCGGGGGACAGATACGCAGTATTTT
.,TRBV7-9,many,TRBJ2-7,CASSFRGGYEQYF,TGTGCCAGCAGCTTCCGAGGGGGCTACGAGCAGTACTTC
TRBD1,TRBV7-2,many,TRBJ2-2,CASSKDRGYTGELFF,TGTGCCAGCAGCAAAGACAGGGGGTACACCGGGGAGCTGTTTTTT
.,TRBV9,.,TRBJ2-7,CASSVDRYSKLVSYEQYF,TGTGCCAGCAGCGTAGATCGGTACTCAAAGCTTGTCTCCTACGAGCAGTACTTC
TRBD2,TRBV28,few,TRBJ2-5,CASSFRVAGDGTQYF,TGTGCCAGCAGTTTTCGGGTAGCGGGAGATGGGACCCAGTACTTC
TRBD1,TRBV7-2,once,TRBJ2-5,CASSLTGGPETQSF,TGTGCCAGCAGCTTGACAGGGGGCCCGGAGACCCAGTCGTTC
.,TRBV18,few,TRBJ2-1,CASSNVVEQFF,TGTGCCAGCTCCAATGTCGTTGAGCAGTTCTTC
.,TRBV15,.,TRBJ2-3,CATSSPGASFTDTQYF,TGTGCCACCAGCAGCCCCGGGGCCAGTTTCACAGATACGCAGTATTTT
.,TRBV20-1,few,TRBJ2-5,CSASLGALQETQYF,TGCAGTGCTAGCCTCGGGGCGCTACAAGAGACCCAGTACTTC